This TCR beta chain was captured in a study of T cells in Graves' hyperthyroidism and ophthalmopathy. Broader study findings: A 13 V-J model separated ophthalmopathy from stable hyperthyroidism.

Researchers amplified the TCR beta CDR3 regions from RNA transcripts. The HTBI primer set was used in a first-round RT-PCR of the TCR CDR3. TCRdb ran MiXCR on the multiplex PCR reads and lists one entry per CDR3 protein. In the table there are 300,000 to 450,000 distinct CDR3 sequences, roughly 25% of which are singletons. This clonotype appeared a few times. The antigen is unknown. The V segment lost 5 bases and the J segment 4 bases; nucleotides outside the gene matches: 4. The V gene's germline CDR1 is DFQATT and CDR2 SNEGSKA (reference sequence). CDR3 size: 12 residues. When ophthalmopathy did not progress within 18 months, Graves' hyperthyroidism was considered stable. Diagnosis relied on clinical symptoms, serum thyroxine and TRAb, thyroid ultrasound and orbital computed tomography.

The sequence derives from a man in his fifties with Graves' hyperthyroidism. This chain connects TRBV20-1 to TRBJ2-5; 7 bases are a match to TRBD2. Sequencing was performed on blood. The CDR3 protein is CSARTSTETQYF. CDR3 nucleotides: TGCAGTGCTCGGACTAGTACAGAGACCCAGTACTTC.